One and the same sample provided the 6 T cell receptor beta chains below, sequenced in a study of STAT5B mutations in CD4+ large granular lymphocyte leukemia. TCRdb's copy holds only in-frame clones and misses some; the assay was immunoSEQ multiplex PCR. The sample holds about 38,000 clones, about 82% seen once. The sample taken for sequencing was CD4+ T cells from blood buffy coats. All receptors derive from a human donor in good health.

This clone was recorded only once. V and J are TRBV15 and TRBJ1-3; 7 nucleotides match TRBD1. CDR3 length: 18 residues. Germline V gene lookup returns CDR1 LNHNV and CDR2 YYDKDF (reference sequence). The V segment lost 5 bases and the J segment 0 bases; nucleotides outside the gene matches: 13. CDR3 in DNA: TGTGCCACCAGCCCCCGGGACAGCTCCCCCATCTCTGGAAACACCATATATTTT. Amino acids: CATSPRDSSPISGNTIYF.

The chain recombines TRBV4-1 with TRBJ1-3, with TRBD1 matching 9 bases. Germline V lookup: CDR1 MGHRA, CDR2 YSYEKL. This CDR3 region has 16 residues. Trimming took 2 bases from V and 4 from J; bases not matched to a gene: 6. The DNA of the CDR3 is TGCGCCAGCAGCCAATTTGGGACAGGGCTAGGAAACACCATATATTTT. Translation: CASSQFGTGLGNTIYF.

The chain has TRBV4-3 and TRBJ2-7; 12 bases line up with TRBD2. The germline V gene encodes CDR1 LGHNA and CDR2 YSLEER. This CDR3 spans 13 amino acids. V lost 4 bases to trimming and J lost 6 bases; unmatched junction nucleotides: 1. As DNA, the CDR3 is TGCGCCAGCAGCCCGGGACTAGCGGGCGAGCAGTACTTC. As protein: CASSPGLAGEQYF.

The gene calls are TRBV6-1 and TRBJ1-3, with TRBD1 matching 10 bases. There are 15 residues in the CDR3. Germline CDR1 MNHNS, CDR2 SASEGT. V lost 1 base, J lost 4 bases, and 1 base stayed unmatched. The CDR3 loop is CASSEGGQGGNTIYF. Here the CDR3 DNA reads TGTGCCAGCAGTGAAGGGGGACAGGGGGGAAACACCATATATTTT.

The J gene is TRBJ2-1, the V gene TRBV6-4; TRBD2 matches at 9 bases. The CDR3 contains 16 residues. J gave up 3 bases and V 3 bases, and 6 bases lay outside the gene matches. Germline V gene lookup returns CDR1 MRHNA and CDR2 SNTAGT. CDR3 sequence reads: CASSEFSGGSYNEQFF. In DNA, the CDR3 is TGTGCCAGCAGTGAATTCAGCGGGGGGAGCTACAATGAGCAGTTCTTC.

In this sample, this clone turned up a few times. The same CDR3 also results from other DNA sequences found in this sample. The gene calls are TRBV18 and TRBJ2-7; TRBD1 might be the D (6 bases). V lost 3 bases and J lost 1, with 7 bases in between. Germline CDR1 and CDR2: KGHSH and LQKENI. The CDR3 is 13 residues long. The CDR3 region has the DNA TGTGCCAGCTCACCGGACAGTTCCTACGAGCAGTACTTC. Its translation is CASSPDSSYEQYF.